This TCR beta chain is drawn from a study of T cell responses to AZD1222 COVID-19 vaccine. Germline V gene data show CDR1 as MGHRA and CDR2 as YSYEKL. CDR3 length: 14 residues. Study-wide findings and caveats: Unmutated variant regions are reportedly the target of nearly half of TCRs that are spike-specific. Vaccination with two AZD1222 doses was followed by a rise in Spike-specific TCR breadth and depth. Donors were mostly white British, more females; clonal diversity possibly underestimated.

TCRdb keeps only in-frame clones here, not all; method: immunoSEQ multiplex PCR. The sample holds fewer than 100,000 clones, roughly 89% seen once. Comments on this clone: Its target is not known. One end of the junction is discordant with germline, which a read error may explain.

This specimen was peripheral blood, taken on day 0 of AZD1222 vaccination. The V call is TRBV4-1, the J call TRBJ1-2; TRBD1 matches 8 bases. The origin of this receptor is an adult in good health. As DNA, the CDR3 is TGCGCCAGCAGCAAAGACAGGGGTGATGGTGGCTACACCTTC. Amino acid sequence: CASSKDRGDGGYTF.